This TCR beta chain comes out of a study of shared clonotypes between healthy human individuals. The CDR3 length is 17 residues. CDR1 is KGHSH, CDR2 LQKENI, per germline. V lost 3 bases to trimming and J lost 3 bases; unmatched junction nucleotides: 14. Study-wide results and limits: The small donor group covered limited genetic and exposure diversity.

About this clone itself: No antigen is known for it.

Ten immunoSEQ deep assay plates served to sequence unsorted PBMC DNA. Clones were sequenced by immunoSEQ multiplex PCR, and TCRdb holds only the in-frame ones, with some missing. Found here are about 480,000 clones, about 80% of them singletons; the top ten hold around an eighth. The sample comprised PBMCs. This chain uses TRBV18 with TRBJ2-7; 7 bases are shared with TRBD2. The TCR was taken from a woman aged 40 to 55 in good health. Some clones in this sample may be carry-over from other donors' samples. CDR3 sequence (DNA): TGTGCCAGCTCACCGATTGGGGCGGGAGTGGGTAACTACGAGCAGTACTTC. Protein product: CASSPIGAGVGNYEQYF.